The T cell receptor beta chain under discussion was sequenced for a study of blood T cell repertoires in COVID-19. Study-wide context: The samples span acute and convalescent COVID-19 from the United States, Italy and Spain.

The data were produced by immunoSEQ multiplex PCR, yet TCRdb's version contains in-frame clones alone and is incomplete. Among 90,000 or so clones, 89% were seen once, and the ten largest hold about 3.3%. Germline V CDR1 and CDR2: MNHNS, SASEGT. This CDR3 comprises 17 residues. Between the trimmed V and J ends, which lost 2 bases and 2 bases, there was a span of 16 bases. The chain is built from TRBV6-1 and TRBJ1-5; a possible D gene is TRBD1 (5 bases). This clonotype was obtained from a woman aged 70 to 79 with acute or convalescent COVID-19. The specimen was peripheral blood. DNA of the CDR3: TGTGCCAGCAGTGAAAGGGGTCAGCGATTTGGCAATCAGCCCCAGCATTTT. Its protein product is CASSERGQRFGNQPQHF.